One T cell receptor (beta chain) is described in this entry. The source of the sample is a study of blood T cell repertoires in COVID-19. Study information: Samples representing acute and convalescent COVID-19 were sourced from the United States, Italy and Spain. T cells, B-cell-depleted T cells, or PBMCs supplied cDNA or gDNA.

In the original processing: Scientists estimated how many nucleated cells there were by amplifying reference gene primers. Data came from immunoSEQ multiplex PCR; TCRdb stores just in-frame clones and leaves some out. V, J and clone size are those of that table, while D and trimming were read from the DNA. The table has about 280,000 clones, about nine tenths seen once. Sequenced: peripheral blood. This receptor was obtained from a woman between 40 and 50 years old who had recovered from COVID-19.

The CDR3 nucleotides read TGCAGCGTTGACCGACAGGGGGGCAATGGCTACACCTTC. It is translated as CSVDRQGGNGYTF. This chain uses TRBV29-1 with TRBJ1-2; 9 bases are shared with TRBD1. The CDR3 totals 13 residues. The V gene end was trimmed by 3 bases and the J gene end by 6 bases; junction bases not matched to a gene: 5. Germline V gene sequence: CDR1 SQVTM, CDR2 ANQGSEA.